The present TCR beta chain was sequenced within a study of blood T cell repertoires in COVID-19. Per the original methods: Reference gene primer amplification gave nucleated cell count estimates. Sequencing was performed with immunoSEQ multiplex PCR; in TCRdb, only in-frame clones are kept and a portion is missing. From that table come the V and J calls and clone size; the DNA was used to work out D and trimming. The sample holds approximately 240,000 clones, around 82% seen once. CDR3 length: 20 residues. With V trimmed by 5 bases and J by 1 base, 18 bases remained unmatched. CDR1 and CDR2 (germline): SGHVS, FQNEAQ.

The sequence derives from an older woman with acute or convalescent COVID-19. V gene TRBV7-8 combines with J gene TRBJ1-5; 9 positions agree with TRBD1. Sequenced: peripheral blood. CDR3 sequence (DNA): TGTGCCAGCAGCGCCCGAAGCCCCGGGACAGGGCAGCTAAGCAATCAGCCCCAGCATTTT. Protein product: CASSARSPGTGQLSNQPQHF.